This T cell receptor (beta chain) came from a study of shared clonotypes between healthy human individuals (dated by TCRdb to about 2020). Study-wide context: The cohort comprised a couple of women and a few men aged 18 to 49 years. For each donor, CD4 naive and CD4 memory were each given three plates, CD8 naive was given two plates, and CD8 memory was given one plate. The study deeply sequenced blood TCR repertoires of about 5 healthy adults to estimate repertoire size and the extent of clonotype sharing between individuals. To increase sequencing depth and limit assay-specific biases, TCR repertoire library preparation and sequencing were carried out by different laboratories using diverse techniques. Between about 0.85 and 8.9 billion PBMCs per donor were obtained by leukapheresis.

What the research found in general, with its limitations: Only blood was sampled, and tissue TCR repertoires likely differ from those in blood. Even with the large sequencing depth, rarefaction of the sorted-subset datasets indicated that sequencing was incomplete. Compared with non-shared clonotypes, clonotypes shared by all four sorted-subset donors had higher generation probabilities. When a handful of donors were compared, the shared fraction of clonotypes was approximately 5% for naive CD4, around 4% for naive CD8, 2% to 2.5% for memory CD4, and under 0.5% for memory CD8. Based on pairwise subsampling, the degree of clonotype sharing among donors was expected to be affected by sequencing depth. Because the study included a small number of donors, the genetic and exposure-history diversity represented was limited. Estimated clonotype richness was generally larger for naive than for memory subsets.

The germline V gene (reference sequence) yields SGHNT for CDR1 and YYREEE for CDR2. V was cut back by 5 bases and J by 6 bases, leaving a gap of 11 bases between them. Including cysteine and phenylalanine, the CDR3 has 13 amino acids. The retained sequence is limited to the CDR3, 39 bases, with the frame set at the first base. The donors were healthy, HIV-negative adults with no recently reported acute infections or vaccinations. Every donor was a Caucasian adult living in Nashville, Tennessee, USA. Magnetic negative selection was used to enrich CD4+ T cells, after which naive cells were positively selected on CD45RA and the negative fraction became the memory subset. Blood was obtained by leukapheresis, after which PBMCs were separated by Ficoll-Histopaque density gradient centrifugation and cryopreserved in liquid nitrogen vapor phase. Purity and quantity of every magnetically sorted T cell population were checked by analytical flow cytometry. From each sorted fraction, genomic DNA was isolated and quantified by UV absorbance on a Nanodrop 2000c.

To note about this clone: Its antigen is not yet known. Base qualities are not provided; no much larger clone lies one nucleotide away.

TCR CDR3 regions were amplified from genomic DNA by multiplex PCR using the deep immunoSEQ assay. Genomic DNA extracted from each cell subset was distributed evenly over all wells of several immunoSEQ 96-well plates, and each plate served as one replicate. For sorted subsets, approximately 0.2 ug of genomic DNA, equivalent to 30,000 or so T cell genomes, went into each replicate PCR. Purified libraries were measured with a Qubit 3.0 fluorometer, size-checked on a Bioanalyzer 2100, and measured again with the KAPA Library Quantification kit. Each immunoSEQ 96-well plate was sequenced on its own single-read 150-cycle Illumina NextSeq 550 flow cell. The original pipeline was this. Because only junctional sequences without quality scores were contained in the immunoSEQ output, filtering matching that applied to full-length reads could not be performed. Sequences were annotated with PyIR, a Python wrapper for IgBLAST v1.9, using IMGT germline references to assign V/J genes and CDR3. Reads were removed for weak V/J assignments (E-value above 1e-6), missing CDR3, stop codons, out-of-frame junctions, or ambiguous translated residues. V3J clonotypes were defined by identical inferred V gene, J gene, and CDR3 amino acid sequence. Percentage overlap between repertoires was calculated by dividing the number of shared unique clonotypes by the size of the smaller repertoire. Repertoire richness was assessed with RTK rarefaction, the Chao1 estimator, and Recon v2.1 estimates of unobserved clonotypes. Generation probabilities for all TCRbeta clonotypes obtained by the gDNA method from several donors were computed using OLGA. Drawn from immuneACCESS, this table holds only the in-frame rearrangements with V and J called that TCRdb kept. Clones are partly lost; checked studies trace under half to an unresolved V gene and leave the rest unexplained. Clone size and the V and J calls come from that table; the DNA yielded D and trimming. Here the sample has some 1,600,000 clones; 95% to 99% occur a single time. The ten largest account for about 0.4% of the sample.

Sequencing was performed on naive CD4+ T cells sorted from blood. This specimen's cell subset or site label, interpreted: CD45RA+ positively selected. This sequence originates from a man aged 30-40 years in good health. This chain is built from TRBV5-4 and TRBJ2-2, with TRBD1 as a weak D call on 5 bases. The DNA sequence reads TGTGCCAGCAGTAAGCCAGGGCCCGGGGAGCTGTTTTTT. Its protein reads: CASSKPGPGELFF. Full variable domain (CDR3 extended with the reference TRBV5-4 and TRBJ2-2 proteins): ETGVTQSPTHLIKTRGQQVTLRCSSQSGHNTVSWYQQALGQGPQFIFQYYREEENGRGNFPPRFSGLQFPNYSSELNVNALELDDSALYLCASSKPGPGELFFGEGSRLTVL.